The rows below give T cell receptor beta chains drawn from one sample of a study of cytomegalovirus exposure and HLA in healthy donors. Assay: immunoSEQ multiplex PCR; the TCRdb copy retains only in-frame clones and omits some. The table records roughly 150,000 clones, roughly 80% of them present only once. Sequencing input: PBMCs. These receptors were collected from a man aged 25-40 years in good health and CMV-seronegative. Both conserved end residues are part of each CDR3. D genes are given only for firm matches. The size field is filled for only some rows; it gives once, few, many or a size class.

V gene	D gene	clone size	J gene	CDR3 protein	CDR3 DNA
TRBV6-1	.	.	TRBJ1-6	CATGGHNSPLHF	TGTGCCACAGGAGGGCATAATTCACCCCTCCACTTT
TRBV7-9	.	.	TRBJ2-6	CASTTPGDYPDGANVLTF	TGTGCCAGCACCACCCCAGGGGACTACCCCGACGGGGCCAACGTCCTGACTTTC
TRBV11-2	.	.	TRBJ2-7	CASSFPPGSSYEQYF	TGTGCCAGCAGCTTTCCTCCCGGGTCGAGCTACGAGCAGTACTTC
TRBV5-1	TRBD2	.	TRBJ2-1	CASSFGTSVNEQFF	TGCGCCAGCAGCTTTGGAACTAGCGTCAATGAGCAGTTCTTC
TRBV6-1	.	.	TRBJ2-7	CASIIRGSRNEQYF	TGTGCCAGCATTATTAGGGGGAGCAGGAACGAGCAGTACTTC
TRBV2	.	.	TRBJ2-3	CARGTGSTDTQYF	TGTGCCAGAGGGACTGGGAGCACAGATACGCAGTATTTT
TRBV14	.	.	TRBJ1-1	CASSLYDRMNTEAFF	TGTGCCAGCAGCCTTTACGACAGGATGAACACTGAAGCTTTCTTT
TRBV13	TRBD1	.	TRBJ2-6	CASSLADGGQGFSGANVLTF	TGTGCCAGCAGCTTAGCCGATGGAGGACAGGGATTCTCTGGGGCCAACGTCCTGACTTTC
TRBV5-4	TRBD2	.	TRBJ2-1	CASSRLAAYNEQFF	TGTGCCAGCAGCCGACTAGCGGCCTACAATGAGCAGTTCTTC
TRBV7-9	TRBD1	.	TRBJ2-6	CASSEGQGSGANVLTF	TGTGCCAGCAGCGAGGGACAGGGTTCTGGGGCCAACGTCCTGACTTTC
TRBV21-1	.	.	TRBJ2-7	CASSTPSGTPKAYEQYF	TGTGCCAGCAGCACCCCGTCCGGGACACCAAAGGCCTACGAGCAGTACTTC
TRBV7-9	.	.	TRBJ2-7	CASRGVMGYEQYF	TGTGCCAGCAGAGGGGTAATGGGGTACGAGCAGTACTTC
TRBV10-3	.	.	TRBJ2-7	CAISLSRHEQYF	TGTGCCATCAGCCTATCTCGCCACGAGCAGTACTTC
TRBV7-9	TRBD2	.	TRBJ2-2	CASSSRTSGREGTGELFF	TGTGCCAGCAGCTCACGGACTAGCGGGAGGGAGGGAACCGGGGAGCTGTTTTTT
TRBV5-6	TRBD1	.	TRBJ2-7	CASSPRAGTGYEQYF	TGTGCCAGCAGCCCCCGTGCCGGGACAGGCTACGAGCAGTACTTC
TRBV11-2	.	.	TRBJ1-6	CASSASLGAWNSPLHF	TGTGCCAGCAGCGCTAGTTTAGGGGCGTGGAATTCACCCCTCCACTTT
TRBV30	TRBD2	few	TRBJ2-2	CARGGLANTGELFF	TGTGCCAGGGGAGGGCTGGCGAACACCGGGGAGCTGTTTTTT
TRBV5-1	.	few	TRBJ2-1	CASSPLMDTGVEFF	TGCGCCAGCAGCCCTCTTATGGATACGGGAGTGGAGTTCTTC
TRBV7-2	TRBD2	.	TRBJ2-3	CASSPRKKTSGGGTDTQYF	TGTGCCAGCAGCCCCCGGAAGAAGACTAGCGGGGGCGGGACAGATACGCAGTATTTT
TRBV6-5	.	.	TRBJ2-3	CASSSHGIALTDTQYF	TGTGCCAGCAGTTCTCACGGGATAGCTTTAACAGATACGCAGTATTTT
TRBV6-4	TRBD2	.	TRBJ2-1	CASSDGSGAYNEQFF	TGTGCCAGCAGTGACGGTAGCGGGGCCTACAATGAGCAGTTCTTC
TRBV5-1	.	once	TRBJ1-1	CASSPRVLSDTEAFF	TGCGCCAGCAGCCCCCGGGTCCTAAGCGACACTGAAGCTTTCTTT
TRBV10-3	TRBD2	.	TRBJ2-5	CAISETGTSGGETQYF	TGTGCCATCAGTGAAACAGGGACTAGCGGGGGGGAGACCCAGTACTTC
TRBV2	TRBD1	once	TRBJ2-3	CASRRPGGADTQYF	TGTGCCAGCAGAAGGCCAGGGGGCGCAGATACGCAGTATTTT
TRBV18	TRBD2	once	TRBJ2-1	CASSPGLAIEQFF	TGTGCCAGCTCACCGGGACTAGCCATTGAGCAGTTCTTC
TRBV18	.	few	TRBJ2-2	CASSPTGTNTGELFF	TGTGCCAGCTCACCAACAGGGACCAACACCGGGGAGCTGTTTTTT
TRBV10-3	TRBD2	once	TRBJ2-7	CATNSLAGNYEQYF	TGTGCCACAAACTCACTAGCGGGGAATTACGAGCAGTACTTC
TRBV27	.	.	TRBJ2-4	CASSLQLAKNIQYF	TGTGCCAGCAGTTTACAGTTAGCCAAAAACATTCAGTACTTC